This entry lists 15 T cell receptor beta chains sequenced from one sample in a study of blood T cell repertoires in COVID-19 (TCRdb year 2020). The library was generated by the immunoSEQ multiplex PCR assay. TCRdb obtained this table from immuneACCESS and retained in-frame rearrangements with V and J assigned. These tables miss some clones; where compared with another copy, unresolved V genes account for less than half of the shortfall, and the remainder is unexplained. Here the sample has 85,000 to 130,000 clones; 70% to 85% occur a single time. Together, the top ten hold more than 13% of the sample. Sequencing used peripheral blood. Receptors originate from a woman aged 55 to 70 with acute or convalescent COVID-19.

CDR3 residues: CASSASTSGGSYNEQFF. The CDR3 DNA reads as TGTGCCAGCAGCGCATCCACTAGCGGGGGTTCCTACAATGAGCAGTTCTTC. The V gene is TRBV9, the J gene TRBJ2-1, with TRBD2 matching 11 bases. This CDR3 has 17 residues. Trimming took 3 bases from V and 1 from J; bases not matched to a gene: 6. Germline assignment: CDR1 SGDLS and CDR2 YYNGEE.

This chain uses TRBV19 with TRBJ1-2; D perhaps matches TRBD1 (6 bases). Germline CDR1 and CDR2: LNHDA and SQIVND (reference sequence). V shed 8 bases and J shed 4 bases, with 17 bases lying between them. The CDR3 spans 14 residues. The CDR3 DNA follows: TGTGCCAGTCAGGGCCCGGGACATCTCTATGGCTACACCTTC. As protein: CASQGPGHLYGYTF.

The chain is built from TRBV4-1 and TRBJ1-4; possible D gene TRBD1, 6 bases. From germline, CDR1 is MGHRA and CDR2 YSYEKL. V shed 0 bases and J shed 8 bases, with 13 bases lying between them. The CDR3 runs 15 residues. The CDR3 DNA is TGCGCCAGCAGCCAAGATCCCAGGGGCCTCGAAAAACTGTTTTTT. As protein: CASSQDPRGLEKLFF.

The chain recombines TRBV28 with TRBJ2-7, with 11 nucleotides matching TRBD2. Germline V gives CDR1 MDHEN, CDR2 SYDVKM. This CDR3 is built from 13 residues. The V gene end was trimmed by 7 bases and the J gene end by 9 bases; junction bases not matched to a gene: 8. The CDR3 sequence: CASTNIAGGVQYF. CDR3 nucleotides: TGTGCCAGCACCAACATAGCGGGAGGGGTGCAGTACTTC. Full variable domain (outside the CDR3, taken from reference TRBV28 and TRBJ2-7): DVKVTQSSRYLVKRTGEKVFLECVQDMDHENMFWYRQDPGLGLRLIYFSYDVKMKEKGDIPEGYSVSREKKERFSLILESASTNQTSMYLCASTNIAGGVQYFGPGTRLTVT.

This sequence joins TRBV7-2 and TRBJ1-2, with 8 bases fitting TRBD1. The CDR3 length is 15 residues. The ends lost 1 base at V and 4 bases at J; junction bases unmatched: 5. CDR1 is SGHTA, CDR2 FQGNSA, per germline. The CDR3 here is CASSLGSTGAYGYTF. CDR3 bases: TGTGCCAGCAGCTTAGGATCGACAGGGGCCTATGGCTACACCTTC.

The chain carries TRBV9 and TRBJ1-1, with 8 positions matching TRBD1. Germline CDR1 is SGDLS and CDR2 is YYNGEE. This CDR3 has 16 residues. V shed 4 bases, J shed 0 bases, and the junction held 8 bases outside the gene matches. The DNA of the CDR3 is TGTGCCAGCAGCCCCTGGACAGGGCCCGTGAACACTGAAGCTTTCTTT. Translated: CASSPWTGPVNTEAFF. Full variable domain (remainder filled in from reference TRBV9 and TRBJ1-1): DSGVTQTPKHLITATGQRVTLRCSPRSGDLSVYWYQQSLDQGLQFLIQYYNGEERAKGNILERFSAQQFPDLHSELNLSSLELGDSALYFCASSPWTGPVNTEAFFGQGTRLTVV.

The chain uses TRBV7-6 and TRBJ2-1, with TRBD1 identical over 8 bases. The CDR3 has 15 residues. V lost 3 bases to trimming and J lost 4 bases; unmatched junction nucleotides: 5. Germline V gene sequence: CDR1 SGHVS, CDR2 FNYEAQ. The CDR3 spells CASSFLDRDYNEQFF. The CDR3 nucleotides read TGTGCCAGCAGCTTCTTGGACAGGGATTACAATGAGCAGTTCTTC.

This clone has just one count. The chain combines TRBV19 with TRBJ2-1; 10 nucleotides agree with TRBD2. V was pared by 1 base and J by 7 bases, with 4 bases of the junction left unmatched. The CDR3 covers 15 residues. CDR1 is LNHDA and CDR2 is SQIVND in the germline V gene (reference sequence). This CDR3 reads CASSIGGTSVNEQFF. CDR3 nucleotide sequence: TGTGCCAGTAGTATAGGTGGGACTAGCGTTAATGAGCAGTTCTTC.

In regard to this clone: Within the sample, other DNA sequences also encode this same CDR3. The chain carries TRBV7-2 and TRBJ2-2, with a weak D call TRBD2 (6 bases). Trimming pared 1 base from V and 1 base from J, leaving 7 bases between. Germline values: CDR1 SGHTA, CDR2 FQGNSA. The CDR3 is 15 residues long. The CDR3 DNA sequence: TGTGCCAGCAGCTTAGGTAGCGGGAACACCGGGGAGCTGTTTTTT. It specifies CASSLGSGNTGELFF.

This sequence joins TRBV4-2 and TRBJ2-7; tentatively, D is TRBD1 (5 bases). The germline V and J ends were trimmed by 4 bases and 0 bases, with 7 bases remaining between them. Germline V gives CDR1 LGHNA, CDR2 YNFKEQ. This CDR3 is built from 13 residues. The CDR3 DNA reads TGTGCCAGCAGCCGAACAGGCTCCTACGAGCAGTACTTC. Its translation is CASSRTGSYEQYF.

The V and J genes are TRBV7-2 and TRBJ1-5; possible D gene TRBD1, 5 bases. V dropped 1 base and J dropped 2 bases, with 12 bases sitting between them. The CDR3 covers 16 residues. Germline CDR1 is SGHTA and CDR2 is FQGNSA. The DNA of the CDR3 is TGTGCCAGCAGCTTAGAGGTGGGGGAGGGCAATCAGCCCCAGCATTTT. It is translated as CASSLEVGEGNQPQHF.

This clone was counted many times. The chain is built from TRBV7-9 and TRBJ1-2, with 8 nucleotides matching TRBD1. Trimming at V came to 0 bases and at J to 2 bases, leaving 5 bases not matched to a gene. The germline V gene has CDR1 SEHNR and CDR2 FQNEAQ (reference sequence). This CDR3 contains 16 residues. In DNA form, the CDR3 reads TGTGCCAGCAGCTTAGCCCGGACAGGGTCGAACTATGGCTACACCTTC. Protein product: CASSLARTGSNYGYTF.

The chain combines TRBV7-7 with TRBJ2-7; TRBD1 agrees at 8 bases. From germline, CDR1 is SSHAT and CDR2 FNYEAQ (reference sequence). The CDR3 totals 13 residues. The J segment lost 6 bases and the V segment lost 2 bases, leaving 3 bases of the junction unmatched. The CDR3 spells CASSLRTGTEQYF. Here the CDR3 DNA reads TGTGCCAGCAGCTTACGGACAGGGACCGAGCAGTACTTC.

The chain recombines TRBV5-1 with TRBJ2-5; 7 positions match TRBD1. CDR1 and CDR2 (germline): SGHRS, YFSETQ. This CDR3 contains 16 residues. V lost 0 bases and J lost 6; bases outside the gene matches: 11. The CDR3 DNA sequence: TGCGCCAGCAGCTTGGAATGGGACAGAGCGCGAAAGACCCAGTACTTC. As protein: CASSLEWDRARKTQYF.

The genes are TRBV21-1 and TRBJ1-1. TRBV21-1 is a pseudogene segment. This CDR3 has 12 amino acids. For the CDR3, the DNA is TGTGCCACCAGCGTCGGGGGCACTGAAGCTTTCTTT. Encoded protein: CATSVGGTEAFF.